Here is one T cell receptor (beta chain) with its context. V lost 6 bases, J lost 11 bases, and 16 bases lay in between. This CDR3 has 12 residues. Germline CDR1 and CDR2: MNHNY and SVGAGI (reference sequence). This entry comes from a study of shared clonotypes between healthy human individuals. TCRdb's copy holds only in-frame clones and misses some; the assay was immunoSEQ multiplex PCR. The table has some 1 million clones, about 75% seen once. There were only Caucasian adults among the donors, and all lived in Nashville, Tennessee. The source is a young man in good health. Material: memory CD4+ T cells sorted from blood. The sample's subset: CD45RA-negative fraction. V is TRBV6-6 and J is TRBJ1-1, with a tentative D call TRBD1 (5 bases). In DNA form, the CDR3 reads TGTGCCAGCAGCCCCGGGGCGCCTAGGGCTTTCTTT. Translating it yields CASSPGAPRAFF.